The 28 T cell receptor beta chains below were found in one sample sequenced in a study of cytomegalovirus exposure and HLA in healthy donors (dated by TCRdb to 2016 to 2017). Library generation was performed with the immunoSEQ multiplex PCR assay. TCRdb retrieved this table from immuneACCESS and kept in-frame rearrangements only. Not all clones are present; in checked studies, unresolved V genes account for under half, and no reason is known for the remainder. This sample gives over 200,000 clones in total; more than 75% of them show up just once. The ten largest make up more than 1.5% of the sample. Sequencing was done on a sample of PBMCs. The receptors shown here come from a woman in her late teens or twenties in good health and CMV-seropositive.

The DNA of the CDR3 is TGTGCCAGTAGTACTCTTAGCGGGAGGTACAATGAGCAGTTCTTC. This codes for CASSTLSGRYNEQFF. The rearrangement uses TRBV19 and TRBJ2-1, with 10 bases that match TRBD2. The CDR3 loop spans 15 amino acids. Looked up from germline, CDR1 is LNHDA and CDR2 is SQIVND (reference sequence). After removal of 4 bases from V and 4 bases from J, the junction contained 4 bases not matched to a gene.

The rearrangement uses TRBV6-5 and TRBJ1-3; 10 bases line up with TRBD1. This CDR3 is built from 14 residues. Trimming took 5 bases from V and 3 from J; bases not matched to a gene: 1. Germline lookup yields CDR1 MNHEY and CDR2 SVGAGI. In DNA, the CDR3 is TGTGCCAGCAGTGACAGGGGGCTTGGAAACACCATATATTTT. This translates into CASSDRGLGNTIYF.

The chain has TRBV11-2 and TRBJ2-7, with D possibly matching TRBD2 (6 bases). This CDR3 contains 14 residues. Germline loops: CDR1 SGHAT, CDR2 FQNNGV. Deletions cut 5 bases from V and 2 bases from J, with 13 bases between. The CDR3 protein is CASSPQPGAYEQYF. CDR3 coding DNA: TGTGCCAGCAGCCCCCAGCCGGGGGCCTACGAGCAGTACTTC.

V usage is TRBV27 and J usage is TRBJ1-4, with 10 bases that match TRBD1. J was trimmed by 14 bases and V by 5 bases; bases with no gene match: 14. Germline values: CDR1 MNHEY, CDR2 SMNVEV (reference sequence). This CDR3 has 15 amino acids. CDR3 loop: CASSLGTGAPRHLFF. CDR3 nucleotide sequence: TGTGCCAGCAGTCTCGGGACAGGGGCCCCCCGGCACCTGTTTTTT.

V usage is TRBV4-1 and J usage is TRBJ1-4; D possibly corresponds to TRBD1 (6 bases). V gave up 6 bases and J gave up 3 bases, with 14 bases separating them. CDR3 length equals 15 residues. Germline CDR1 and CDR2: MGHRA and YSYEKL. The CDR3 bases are TGCGCCAGCAGTGAGGGGGAAGGGGCTAATGAAAAACTGTTTTTT. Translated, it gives CASSEGEGANEKLFF.

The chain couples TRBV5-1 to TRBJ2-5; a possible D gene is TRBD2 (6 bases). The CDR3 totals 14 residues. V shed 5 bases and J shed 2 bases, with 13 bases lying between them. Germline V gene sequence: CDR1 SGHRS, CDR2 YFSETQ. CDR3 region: CASRVLRGQETQYF. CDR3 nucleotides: TGCGCCAGCAGAGTACTCCGGGGGCAAGAGACCCAGTACTTC.

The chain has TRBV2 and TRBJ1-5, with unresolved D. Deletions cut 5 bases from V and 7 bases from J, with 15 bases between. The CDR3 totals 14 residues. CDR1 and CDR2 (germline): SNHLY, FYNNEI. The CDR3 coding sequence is TGTGCCAGCAGTACTACGGGCGGGGAGCAGCCCCAGCATTTT. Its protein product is CASSTTGGEQPQHF.

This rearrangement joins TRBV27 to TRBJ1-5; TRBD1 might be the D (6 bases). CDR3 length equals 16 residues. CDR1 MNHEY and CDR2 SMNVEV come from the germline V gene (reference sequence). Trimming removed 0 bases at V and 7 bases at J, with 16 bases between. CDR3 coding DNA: TGTGCCAGCAGTTTATCGCTCGTACAGGGACACCAGCCCCAGCATTTT. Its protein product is CASSLSLVQGHQPQHF.

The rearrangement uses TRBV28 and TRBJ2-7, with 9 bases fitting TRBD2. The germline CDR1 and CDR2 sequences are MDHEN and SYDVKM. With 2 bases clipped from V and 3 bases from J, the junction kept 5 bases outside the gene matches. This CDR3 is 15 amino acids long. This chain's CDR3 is CASSLIAGEYYEQYF. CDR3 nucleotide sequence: TGTGCCAGCAGTTTAATAGCGGGAGAGTACTACGAGCAGTACTTC.

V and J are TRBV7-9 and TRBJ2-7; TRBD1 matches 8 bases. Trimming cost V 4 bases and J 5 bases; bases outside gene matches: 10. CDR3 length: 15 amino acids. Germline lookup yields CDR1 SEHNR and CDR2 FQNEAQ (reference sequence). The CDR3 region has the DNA TGTGCCAGCAGCTCTCAGGGGGCCCTTTTGGACGAGCAGTACTTC. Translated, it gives CASSSQGALLDEQYF.

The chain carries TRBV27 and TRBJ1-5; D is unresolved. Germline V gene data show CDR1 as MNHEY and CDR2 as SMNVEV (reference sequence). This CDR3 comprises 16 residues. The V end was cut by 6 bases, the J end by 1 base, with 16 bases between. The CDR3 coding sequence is TGTGCCAGCAGCCAACGACGCACAGCAAGCAATCAGCCCCAGCATTTT. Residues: CASSQRRTASNQPQHF.

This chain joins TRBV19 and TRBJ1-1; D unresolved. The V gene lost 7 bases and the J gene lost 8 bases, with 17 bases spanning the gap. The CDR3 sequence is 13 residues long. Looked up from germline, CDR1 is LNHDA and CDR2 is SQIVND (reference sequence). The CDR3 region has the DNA TGTGCCAGTAAATTGGGCGTTTGGCAGGAAGCTTTCTTT. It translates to CASKLGVWQEAFF.

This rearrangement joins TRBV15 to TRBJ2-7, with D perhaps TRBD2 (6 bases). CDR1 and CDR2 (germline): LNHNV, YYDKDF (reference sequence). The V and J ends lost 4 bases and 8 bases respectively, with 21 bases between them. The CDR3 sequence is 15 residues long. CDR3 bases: TGTGCCACCAGCAATGGACTGGGGGGTCCGCCTAAGCAGTACTTC. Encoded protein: CATSNGLGGPPKQYF.

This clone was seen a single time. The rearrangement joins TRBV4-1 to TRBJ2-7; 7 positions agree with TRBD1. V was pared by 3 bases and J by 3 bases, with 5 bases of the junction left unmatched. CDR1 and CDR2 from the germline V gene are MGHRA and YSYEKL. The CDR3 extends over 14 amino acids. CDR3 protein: CASSHTWDSYEQYF. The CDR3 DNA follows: TGCGCCAGCAGCCATACTTGGGACAGCTACGAGCAGTACTTC.

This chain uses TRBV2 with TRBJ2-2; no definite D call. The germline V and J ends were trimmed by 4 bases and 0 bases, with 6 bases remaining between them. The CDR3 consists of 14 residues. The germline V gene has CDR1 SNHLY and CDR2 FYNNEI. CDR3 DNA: TGTGCCAGCAGTGCTACCGCGAACACCGGGGAGCTGTTTTTT. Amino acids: CASSATANTGELFF.

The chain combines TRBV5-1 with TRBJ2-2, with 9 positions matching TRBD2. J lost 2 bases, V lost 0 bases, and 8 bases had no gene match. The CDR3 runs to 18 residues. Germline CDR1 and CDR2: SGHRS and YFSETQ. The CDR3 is CASSLGASGTANTGELFF. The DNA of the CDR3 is TGCGCCAGCAGCTTGGGGGCTAGCGGGACGGCAAACACCGGGGAGCTGTTTTTT.

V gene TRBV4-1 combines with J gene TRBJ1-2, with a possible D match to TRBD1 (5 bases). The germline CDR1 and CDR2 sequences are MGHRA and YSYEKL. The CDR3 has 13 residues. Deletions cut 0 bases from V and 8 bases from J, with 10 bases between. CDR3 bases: TGCGCCAGCAGCCAAGATACCTACAGGGGCTACACCTTC. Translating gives CASSQDTYRGYTF.

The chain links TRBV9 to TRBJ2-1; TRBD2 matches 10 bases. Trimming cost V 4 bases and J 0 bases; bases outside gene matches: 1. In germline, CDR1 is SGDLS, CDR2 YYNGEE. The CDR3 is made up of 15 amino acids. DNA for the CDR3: TGTGCCAGCAGCAAGCGGGAGGGCTCCTACAATGAGCAGTTCTTC. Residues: CASSKREGSYNEQFF.

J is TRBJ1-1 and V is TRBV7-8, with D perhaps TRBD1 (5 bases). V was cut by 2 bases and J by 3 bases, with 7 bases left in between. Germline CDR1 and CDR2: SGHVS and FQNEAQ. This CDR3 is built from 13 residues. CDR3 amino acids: CASSLLRDTEAFF. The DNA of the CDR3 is TGTGCCAGCAGCTTACTCAGGGACACTGAAGCTTTCTTT.

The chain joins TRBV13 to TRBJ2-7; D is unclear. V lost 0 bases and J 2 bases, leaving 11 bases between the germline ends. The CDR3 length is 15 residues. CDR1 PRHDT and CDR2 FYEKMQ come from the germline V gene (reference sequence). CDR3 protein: CASSLGRLVAYEQYF. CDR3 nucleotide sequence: TGTGCCAGCAGCTTAGGCCGGCTAGTAGCCTACGAGCAGTACTTC.

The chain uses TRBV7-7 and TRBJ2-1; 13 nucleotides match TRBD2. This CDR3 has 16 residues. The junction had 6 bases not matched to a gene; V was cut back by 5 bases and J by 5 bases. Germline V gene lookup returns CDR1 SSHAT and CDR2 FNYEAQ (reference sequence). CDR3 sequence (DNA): TGTGCCAGCAGCCTTCACGGGACTAGCGGGAACAATGAGCAGTTCTTC. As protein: CASSLHGTSGNNEQFF.

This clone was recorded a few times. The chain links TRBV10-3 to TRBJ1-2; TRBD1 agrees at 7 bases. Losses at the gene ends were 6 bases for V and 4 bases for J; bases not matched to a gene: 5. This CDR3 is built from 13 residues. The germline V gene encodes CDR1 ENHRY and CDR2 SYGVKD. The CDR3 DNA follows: TGTGCCATCAGCCTCGACAGGGTCTATGGCTACACCTTC. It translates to CAISLDRVYGYTF.

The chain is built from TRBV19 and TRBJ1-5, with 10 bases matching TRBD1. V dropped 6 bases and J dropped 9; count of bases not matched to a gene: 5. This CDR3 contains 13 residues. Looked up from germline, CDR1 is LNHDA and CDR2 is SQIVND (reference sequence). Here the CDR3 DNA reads TGTGCCAGTAGGAGGGACAGGGGAGCGCCCCAGCATTTT. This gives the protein CASRRDRGAPQHF.

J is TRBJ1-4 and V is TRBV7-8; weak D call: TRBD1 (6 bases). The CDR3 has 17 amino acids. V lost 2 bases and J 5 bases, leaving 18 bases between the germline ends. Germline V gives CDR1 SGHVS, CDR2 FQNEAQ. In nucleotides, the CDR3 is TGTGCCAGCAGCTTATGGACCAGTACAGGGCCAAATGAAAAACTGTTTTTT. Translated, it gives CASSLWTSTGPNEKLFF.

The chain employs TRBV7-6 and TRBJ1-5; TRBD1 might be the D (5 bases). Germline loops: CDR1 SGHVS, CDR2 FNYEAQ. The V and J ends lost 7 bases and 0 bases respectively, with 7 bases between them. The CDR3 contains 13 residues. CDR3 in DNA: TGTGCCAGCACAACAGGTAGCAATCAGCCCCAGCATTTT. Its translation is CASTTGSNQPQHF. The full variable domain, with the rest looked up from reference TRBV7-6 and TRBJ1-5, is GAGVSQSPRYKVTKRGQDVALRCDPISGHVSLYWYRQALGQGPEFLTYFNYEAQQDKSGLPNDRFSAERPEGSISTLTIQRTEQRDSAMYRCASTTGSNQPQHFGDGTRLSIL.

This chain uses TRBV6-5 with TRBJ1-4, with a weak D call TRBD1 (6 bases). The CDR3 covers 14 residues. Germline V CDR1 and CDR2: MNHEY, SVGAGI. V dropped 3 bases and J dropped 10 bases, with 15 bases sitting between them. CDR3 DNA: TGTGCCAGCAGTTATATGGACAGTTCGGCAAAACTGTTTTTT. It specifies CASSYMDSSAKLFF.

CDR3 nucleotide sequence: TGTGCCAGCAGCGGAGGCCCAGCCAAAAACATTCAGTACTTC. This sequence encodes CASSGGPAKNIQYF. The genes are TRBV6-5 and TRBJ2-4; TRBD2 is a possible D gene (5 bases). V dropped 6 bases and J dropped 0 bases, with 9 bases sitting between them. CDR1 and CDR2 from the germline V gene are MNHEY and SVGAGI. The CDR3 is 14 amino acids.

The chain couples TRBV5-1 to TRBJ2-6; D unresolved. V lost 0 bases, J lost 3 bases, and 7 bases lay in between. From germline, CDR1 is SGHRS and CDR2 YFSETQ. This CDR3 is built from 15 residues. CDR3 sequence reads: CASSLGSFGANVLTF. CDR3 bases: TGCGCCAGCAGCTTGGGCAGTTTTGGGGCCAACGTCCTGACTTTC.